This paragraph reports one T cell receptor beta chain. This receptor's antigen is unknown. No clone much larger than this one lies a single base away; base qualities are absent. The source of the sample is a study of T cells in narcolepsy (dated by TCRdb to 2017 to 2018). As for the study more broadly: Patients with narcolepsy type 1 or type 2 (NT1, NT2) were enrolled in the study together with healthy control donors. The study sought autoreactive T cells targeting hypocretin neuron self-antigens (hypocretin, TRIB2) in narcolepsy patients, using TCR Vbeta sequencing to track clonotypes in blood and CSF.

Broader findings and caveats from the paper: Numbers of sequenced blood memory CD4+ clonotypes were comparable, with averages of about 37,000 in patients and 33,354 in controls. No sequences matching autoreactive T cell clones were contained in some blood memory CD4+ repertoires from patients and controls. According to the report, autoreactive clonotypes were detected serially in the blood of the same patients and of different patients, but not in healthy controls. HCRT-specific and TRIB2-specific autoreactive clonotypes were highlighted in plots that compared CD4+ T cell clonotypes in CSF versus blood from the same patient.

The receptor library was made with the immunoSEQ multiplex PCR assay. The immuneACCESS repertoire file appears here via TCRdb, limited to in-frame rearrangements. These files lack a portion of the clones; in checked studies, under half of the deficit traces to unresolved V genes, and the cause of the others is not known. In this sample the table shows some 33,000 clones, 90% of which occur a single time. Around 1.2% of the sample is taken by the ten largest. Memory CD4+ T cells were sorted ex vivo from peripheral blood of narcolepsy patients and healthy controls for TCR Vbeta sequencing. At the junction V is shortened by 7 bases and J by 0 bases, with 11 bases in between. Per the germline V gene (reference sequence), LNHDA is the CDR1 and SQIVND is the CDR2. The CDR3 spans 14 residues, from the cysteine through the phenylalanine. The retained sequence is limited to the CDR3, 42 bases, with the frame set at the first base.

The V and J segments used are TRBV19 and TRBJ2-3, with no confident D gene call. Sequenced material: CD45RA- memory CD4+ T cells from PBMCs. Taken with the paper, the label for cell subset or site translates to: memory T cells sorted ex vivo from peripheral blood. This TCR was sampled from a human donor with narcolepsy. Here is the DNA: TGTGCCAGTAAAGCCCGACCTAGCACAGATACGCAGTATTTT. Its product reads: CASKARPSTDTQYF. The variable domain in full, with residues beyond the CDR3 obtained from the reference TRBV19 and TRBJ2-3 genes, is DGGITQSPKYLFRKEGQNVTLSCEQNLNHDAMYWYRQDPGQGLRLIYYSQIVNDFQKGDIAEGYSVSREKKESFPLTVTSAQKNPTAFYLCASKARPSTDTQYFGPGTRLTVL.